The 7 T cell receptor beta chains below come from one sample, sequenced in a study of beta chain features in type 1 diabetes. Study-wide points: In every one of the four CD4+ subsets, TCRB CDR3s were moderately but significantly shorter in Type 1 diabetes patients.

No cognate antigen is known for these TCRs. The entirety of the isolated RNA underwent reverse transcription, so expressed TCRB transcripts were sequenced. Some clones are missing from TCRdb's copy, which holds only in-frame ones; the method was immunoSEQ multiplex PCR. In the table there are 93,000 or so clones, under 30% of which are singletons. What was sequenced was central memory CD4+ T cells from blood. All receptors come from a woman between 18 and 29 years old with type 1 diabetes.

The V and J genes are TRBV5-1 and TRBJ2-3; 8 bases fit TRBD1. V lost 5 bases and J lost 3; bases outside the gene matches: 2. The CDR3 contains 13 residues. Germline-derived CDR1 and CDR2 are SGHRS and YFSETQ. The DNA of the CDR3 is TGCGCCAGCAGACAGGGGGTAACAGATACGCAGTATTTT. It translates to CASRQGVTDTQYF. Together with reference TRBV5-1 and TRBJ2-3, the CDR3 gives the full variable domain: KAGVTQTPRYLIKTRGQQVTLSCSPISGHRSVSWYQQTPGQGLQFLFEYFSETQRNKGNFPGRFSGRQFSNSRSEMNVSTLELGDSALYLCASRQGVTDTQYFGPGTRLTVL.

The chain combines TRBV5-4 with TRBJ1-4; a possible D gene is TRBD1 (6 bases). V lost 2 bases, J lost 8 bases, and 13 bases lay in between. The CDR3 loop spans 14 amino acids. The V gene's germline CDR1 is SGHNT and CDR2 YYREEE (reference sequence). The DNA of the CDR3 is TGTGCCAGCAGCTTACAGGGCCCCGGCGAAAAACTGTTTTTT. It codes for CASSLQGPGEKLFF. Looking up the rest from reference TRBV5-4 and TRBJ1-4 gives the full variable domain: ETGVTQSPTHLIKTRGQQVTLRCSSQSGHNTVSWYQQALGQGPQFIFQYYREEENGRGNFPPRFSGLQFPNYSSELNVNALELDDSALYLCASSLQGPGEKLFFGSGTQLSVL.

This chain connects TRBV5-5 to TRBJ2-1; perhaps TRBD2 as D (5 bases). With 3 bases removed from V and 5 bases from J, the gap between germline ends came to 12 bases. This CDR3 is 14 amino acids long. Germline lookup yields CDR1 SGHKS and CDR2 YYEKEE (reference sequence). CDR3 DNA sequence: TGTGCCAGCAGCTACGACCCCGGGGACAATGAGCAGTTCTTC. It specifies CASSYDPGDNEQFF.

V is TRBV10-3 and J is TRBJ2-2; 11 nucleotides match TRBD1. Germline CDR1 and CDR2: ENHRY and SYGVKD. Trimming cost V 5 bases and J 5 bases; bases outside gene matches: 7. The length of the CDR3 is 16 residues. CDR3 DNA: TGTGCCATCAGTACCGGGACAGGGGGTAGTACCGGGGAGCTGTTTTTT. Amino acid sequence: CAISTGTGGSTGELFF.

This clone was counted a few times. The chain joins TRBV5-1 to TRBJ2-1; TRBD2 agrees at 7 bases. J lost 3 bases, V lost 6 bases, and 12 bases had no gene match. The germline CDR1 and CDR2 sequences are SGHRS and YFSETQ. This CDR3 has 16 amino acids. In DNA form, the CDR3 reads TGCGCCAGCAACCGCGAAGGGAGCGGGGTCTACAATGAGCAGTTCTTC. Its translation: CASNREGSGVYNEQFF.

The J gene is TRBJ2-7, the V gene TRBV11-2, with D possibly being TRBD2 (5 bases). V gave up 0 bases and J gave up 3 bases, with 12 bases separating them. CDR3 length: 15 residues. Germline assignment: CDR1 SGHAT and CDR2 FQNNGV. The CDR3 sequence is CASSLEEGPYYEQYV. CDR3 sequence (DNA): TGTGCCAGCAGCTTAGAAGAGGGTCCCTACTACGAGCAGTACGTC.

V and J are TRBV14 and TRBJ2-7; TRBD2 aligns across 7 bases. The CDR3 contains 15 residues. Germline lookup yields CDR1 SGHDN and CDR2 FVKESK. The J segment lost 1 base and the V segment lost 3 bases, leaving 6 bases of the junction unmatched. The CDR3 nucleotides read TGTGCCAGCAGCCACCGAGCGGGGACTTCCTACGAGCAGTACTTC. Encoded protein: CASSHRAGTSYEQYF.